The rows below give T cell receptor beta chains drawn from one sample of a study of graft-versus-host responses after intestinal transplantation. Data came from immunoSEQ multiplex PCR; TCRdb stores just in-frame clones and leaves some out. Found here are about 15,000 clones, less than 80% of them singletons; the top ten hold approximately 10%. The source material was ileum tissue, sampled just under 700 days after intestinal transplantation. These receptors came from a human patient who received an intestinal transplant, so some T cells may come from the graft donor. Each CDR3 is given with its conserved first and last residue.

TRBV27	TRBJ2-1	CASSLSRGNEQFF
TRBV30	TRBJ1-2	CAWSRDRGRGTLNYGYTF
TRBV30	TRBJ1-6	CATGQGSLDSPLHF
TRBV27	TRBJ2-1	CASSSRTGGRGQFF
TRBV11-3	TRBJ1-4	CASSHGRGLTNEKLFF
TRBV10-2	TRBJ2-7	CASSGESNEQYF
TRBV14	TRBJ1-3	CASSPRQGLRNTIYF
TRBV7-9	TRBJ1-2	CASSPQDYGYTF
TRBV29-1	TRBJ2-3	CSGRRQGISDTQYF
TRBV11-3	TRBJ2-5	CASSSLSGPKYF
TRBV10-1	TRBJ2-1	CASSPGLLTYNEQFF
TRBV7-2	TRBJ1-2	CASSLAGDRYGYTF
TRBV11-3	TRBJ1-6	CASSLGTAWNSPLHF
TRBV5-1	TRBJ1-1	CASWSGLGTGTGGRNTEAFF
TRBV7-2	TRBJ1-6	CASSSRVNNSPLHF
TRBV4-3	TRBJ2-3	CASSQFSGGAGGTDTQYF
TRBV27	TRBJ1-2	CASSPGTGFGYTF
TRBV6-5	TRBJ1-2	CASSSPSSDGYTF
TRBV7-9	TRBJ2-2	CASSPTPGGARAGELFF
TRBV5-5	TRBJ2-7	CASSLSPGTSYEQYF
TRBV5-6	TRBJ2-3	CASSPGLAGAWDTQYF
TRBV5-4	TRBJ1-2	CASSSTLNYGYTF
TRBV6-1	TRBJ1-1	CASSPGVEGTEAFF
TRBV5-1	TRBJ1-5	CASSFGQGLDQPQHF
TRBV5-8	TRBJ2-2	CASSEGLYTGELFF
TRBV27	TRBJ2-7	CASSIHRTGGDEQYF
TRBV19	TRBJ1-2	CPPAQGLRTF
TRBV25-1	TRBJ2-1	CASSEPSGVHNEQFF
TRBV7-2	TRBJ1-1	CASRQDRNTEAFF